This is a list of T cell receptor beta chains from one sample in a study of blood T cell repertoires in COVID-19. Assay used: immunoSEQ multiplex PCR; TCRdb lists only in-frame clones, some missing. The sample records 90,000 to 100,000 clones, more than 70% being singletons. Sequencing used peripheral blood. Receptor source: a man between 65 and 85 years old with acute or convalescent COVID-19. CDR3s include the opening cysteine and the closing phenylalanine or tryptophan. The D gene is left open where the match is weak. For some rows the clone size is stated as once, few or many, or as a class when expanded; others skip it.

d_call clone_size j_call v_call cdr3_aa cdr3_nt
- - TRBJ2-5 TRBV5-4 CASSLDSSETQYF TGTGCCAGCAGCTTGGACTCGTCGGAGACCCAGTACTTC
TRBD1 - TRBJ1-6 TRBV6-5 CASRAPGQVPEHF TGTGCCAGCAGGGCCCCGGGACAGGTCCCAGAGCACTTT
- - TRBJ2-1 TRBV27 CASSLSVLLNEQFF TGTGCCAGCAGTTTATCTGTACTCCTGAATGAGCAGTTCTTC
TRBD1 many TRBJ2-3 TRBV18 CASSPNRGGTDTQYF TGTGCCAGCTCACCAAACAGGGGAGGCACAGATACGCAGTATTTT
TRBD2 - TRBJ2-1 TRBV10-3 CAISEKAGEDNEQFF TGTGCCATCAGTGAAAAGGCGGGAGAGGACAATGAGCAGTTCTTC
TRBD2 - TRBJ2-1 TRBV27 CASRLTGTSVGYNEQFF TGTGCCAGCAGATTGACCGGGACTAGCGTAGGCTACAATGAGCAGTTCTTC
- - TRBJ2-3 TRBV27 CASSLLGDTQYF TGTGCCAGCAGTTTACTCGGAGATACGCAGTATTTT
TRBD1 - TRBJ1-1 TRBV19 CASSPGQVWTEAFF TGTGCCAGTAGTCCCGGACAGGTTTGGACTGAAGCTTTCTTT
- - TRBJ1-1 TRBV19 CASSIDPRTETSNTEAFF TGTGCCAGTAGTATAGATCCTCGGACAGAGACGTCGAACACTGAAGCTTTCTTT
TRBD2 once TRBJ2-5 TRBV9 CASSVEAGRVETQYF TGTGCCAGCAGCGTAGAAGCAGGGAGGGTGGAGACCCAGTACTTC
TRBD2 - TRBJ2-3 TRBV10-1 CASMERELADTQYF TGCGCCAGCATGGAGCGGGAGCTCGCAGATACGCAGTATTTT
- - TRBJ1-5 TRBV27 CASSLSGWASNQPQHF TGTGCCAGCAGTTTAAGTGGGTGGGCGAGCAATCAGCCCCAGCATTTT
TRBD1 - TRBJ2-3 TRBV7-7 CASSLGTGLDTQYF TGTGCTAGCAGCTTAGGGACAGGGTTGGATACGCAGTATTTT
- - TRBJ1-2 TRBV5-4 CASSSDKDYGYTF TGTGCCAGCAGCTCCGACAAGGACTATGGCTACACCTTC
TRBD1 - TRBJ1-6 TRBV2 CASSPGQGLNNSPLHF TGTGCCAGCAGTCCGGGACAGGGGCTAAATAATTCACCCCTCCACTTT
TRBD2 - TRBJ2-1 TRBV14 CASSPNGLAGGHSEQFF TGTGCCAGCAGCCCAAATGGGCTAGCGGGAGGGCATAGTGAGCAGTTCTTC
TRBD2 - TRBJ2-1 TRBV7-2 CASSFLAGVGQFF TGTGCCAGCAGCTTTTTAGCGGGAGTCGGGCAGTTCTTC
- - TRBJ2-1 TRBV15 CATSRGVSGSYNEQFF TGTGCCACCAGCAGAGGTGTCAGCGGGTCCTACAATGAGCAGTTCTTC
TRBD2 - TRBJ2-1 TRBV11-2 CASSSLKSGTSGRGEQFF TGTGCCAGCAGCTCCCTAAAATCCGGGACTAGCGGGAGAGGTGAGCAGTTCTTC
- - TRBJ2-1 TRBV29-1 CSVEGGRTGRSDEQFF TGCAGCGTTGAAGGGGGCCGGACGGGGAGGTCCGATGAGCAGTTCTTC
TRBD2 - TRBJ2-1 TRBV5-4 CASSLTGRAGNEQFF TGTGCCAGCAGCTTGACCGGGAGGGCCGGCAATGAGCAGTTCTTC
- - TRBJ1-2 TRBV4-1 CASSQDGDRGYTF TGCGCCAGCAGCCAAGACGGGGATCGAGGCTACACCTTC
- - TRBJ1-4 TRBV18 CASSPLQGNGEKLFF TGTGCCAGCTCACCGCTACAGGGAAACGGGGAAAAACTGTTTTTT
TRBD2 - TRBJ2-2 TRBV2 CASRFLAGGATGELFF TGTGCCAGCAGATTTTTAGCGGGAGGTGCCACCGGGGAGCTGTTTTTT
- - TRBJ1-6 TRBV28 CASMGGNSPLHF TGTGCCAGCATGGGGGGGAATTCACCCCTCCACTTT
- - TRBJ1-4 TRBV9 CASSVAAGYNEKLFF TGTGCCAGCAGCGTAGCCGCAGGGTATAATGAAAAACTGTTTTTT
TRBD1 - TRBJ2-7 TRBV12-3/TRBV12-4 CASSINRGDEQYF TGTGCCAGCAGTATAAACAGGGGGGACGAGCAGTACTTC
- - TRBJ1-6 TRBV5-1 CASSLVGGNSPLHF TGCGCCAGCAGCTTGGTGGGGGGAAATTCACCCCTCCACTTT
TRBD1 - TRBJ2-7 TRBV3-1/TRBV3-2 CASIPPSLDRDYEQYF TGTGCCAGCATACCCCCCTCTCTCGACAGGGACTACGAGCAGTACTTC
TRBD1 - TRBJ1-5 TRBV18 CASSTGQVNQPQHF TGTGCCAGCTCAACAGGACAGGTCAATCAGCCCCAGCATTTT
TRBD1 - TRBJ1-4 TRBV28 CASSPWTGGWEKLFF TGTGCCAGCAGTCCCTGGACAGGGGGCTGGGAAAAACTGTTTTTT
- once TRBJ2-1 TRBV5-4 CASSHDSHRNEQFF TGTGCCAGCAGCCATGACTCCCATCGCAATGAGCAGTTCTTC
- - TRBJ2-6 TRBV3-1/TRBV3-2 CASSQAGQTAAF TGTGCCAGCAGCCAAGCAGGACAGACCGCGGCTTTC
- - TRBJ2-7 TRBV27 CASSPQRSSYEQYF TGTGCCAGCAGTCCTCAGCGGAGCTCCTACGAGCAGTACTTC
TRBD1 - TRBJ1-1 TRBV27 CASSLGWQGGTEAFF TGTGCCAGCAGTTTAGGGTGGCAGGGGGGCACTGAAGCTTTCTTT
- - TRBJ2-7 TRBV28 CASGRMPTTSYEQYF TGTGCCAGCGGGAGAATGCCGACTACATCCTACGAGCAGTACTTC
- - TRBJ1-4 TRBV6-5 CASSYTQVEKLFF TGTGCCAGCAGTTATACCCAGGTTGAAAAACTGTTTTTT
- - TRBJ2-2 TRBV4-1 CASSLSPWSSEAGELFF TGCGCCAGCAGCCTCTCGCCGTGGTCGAGCGAGGCCGGGGAGCTGTTTTTT